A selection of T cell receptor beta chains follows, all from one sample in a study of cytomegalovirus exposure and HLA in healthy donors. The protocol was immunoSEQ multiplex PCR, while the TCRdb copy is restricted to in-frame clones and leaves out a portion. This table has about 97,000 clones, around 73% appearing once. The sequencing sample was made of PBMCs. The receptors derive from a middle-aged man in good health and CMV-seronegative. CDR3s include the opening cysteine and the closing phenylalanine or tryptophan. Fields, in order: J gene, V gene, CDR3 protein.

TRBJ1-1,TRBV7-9,CASSLITHDGAFF
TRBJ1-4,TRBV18,CASSQTLIDRDNEKLFF
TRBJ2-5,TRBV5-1,CASSRGGLNEETQYF
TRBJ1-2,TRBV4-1,CASSQGGGANYGYTF
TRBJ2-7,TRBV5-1,CASSLVQGNYEQYF
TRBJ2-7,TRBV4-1,CASSPRGLGYEQYF
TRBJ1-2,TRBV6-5,CASSYGTPDNYGYTF
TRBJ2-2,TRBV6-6,CASSSIAGGDTGELFF
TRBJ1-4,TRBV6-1,CASSVFSATNEKLFF
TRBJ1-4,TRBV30,CAWSVGAGEEKLFF
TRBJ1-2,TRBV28,CASSPFATGYGYTF
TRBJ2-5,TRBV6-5,CASSYSKVRGEETQYF
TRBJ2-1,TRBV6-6,CASLNTGLVRVDEQFF
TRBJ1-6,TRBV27,CATPGGHNSPLHF
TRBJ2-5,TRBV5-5,CASTNDRWETQYF
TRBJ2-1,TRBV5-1,CASRPGQEDNEQFF
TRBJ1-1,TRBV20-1,CSASHGTEAFF
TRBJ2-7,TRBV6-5,CASSYSRTQLYEQYF
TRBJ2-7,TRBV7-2,CASGTSGGYYEQYF
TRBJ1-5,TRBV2,CASSVLSGNQPQHF
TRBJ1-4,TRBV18,CASSPGRNEKLFF
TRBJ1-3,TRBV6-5,CASSWDSSGNTIYF
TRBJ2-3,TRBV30,CAWSASGSTDTQYF
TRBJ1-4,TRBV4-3,CASSSGQGIGNEKLFF
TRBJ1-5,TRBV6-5,CASSSQGFRNQPQHF
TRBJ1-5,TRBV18,CASSQAGGNQPQHF
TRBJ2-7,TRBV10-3,CAISDLQGNEQYF
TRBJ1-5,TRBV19,CASSRYYSNQPQHF
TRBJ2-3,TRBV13,CASSADTDTQYF
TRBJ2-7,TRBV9,CASSVATGHYEQYF
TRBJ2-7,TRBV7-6,CASSLARTGREQYF
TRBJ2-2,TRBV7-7,CASSAALGGGGELFF
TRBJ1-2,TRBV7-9,CASSLGGTGSGYTF